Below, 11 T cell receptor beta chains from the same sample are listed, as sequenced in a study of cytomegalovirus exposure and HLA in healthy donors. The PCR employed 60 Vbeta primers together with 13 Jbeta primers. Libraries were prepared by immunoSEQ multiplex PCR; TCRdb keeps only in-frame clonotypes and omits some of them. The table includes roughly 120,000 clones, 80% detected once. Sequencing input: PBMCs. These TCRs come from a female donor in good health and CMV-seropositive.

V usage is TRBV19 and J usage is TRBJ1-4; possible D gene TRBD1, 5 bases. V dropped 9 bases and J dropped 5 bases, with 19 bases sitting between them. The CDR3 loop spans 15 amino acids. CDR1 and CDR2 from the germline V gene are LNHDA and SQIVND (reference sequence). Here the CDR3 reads CASQDPGQWNEKLFF. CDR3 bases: TGTGCCAGCCAAGACCCCGGACAATGGAATGAAAAACTGTTTTTT.

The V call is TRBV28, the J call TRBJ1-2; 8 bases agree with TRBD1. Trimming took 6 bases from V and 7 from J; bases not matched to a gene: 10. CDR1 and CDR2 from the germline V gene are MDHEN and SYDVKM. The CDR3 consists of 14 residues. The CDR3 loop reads CASSSGQGFGGYTF. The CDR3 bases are TGTGCCAGCAGCTCTGGACAGGGCTTTGGTGGCTACACCTTC.

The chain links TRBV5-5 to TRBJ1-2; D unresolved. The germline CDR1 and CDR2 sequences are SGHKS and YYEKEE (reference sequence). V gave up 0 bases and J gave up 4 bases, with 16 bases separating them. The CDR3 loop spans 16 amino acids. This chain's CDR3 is CASSLEITGLLYGYTF. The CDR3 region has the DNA TGTGCCAGCAGCTTGGAAATTACCGGACTGCTCTATGGCTACACCTTC.

The CDR3 is CASSLEPGWETQYF. The CDR3 nucleotides are TGTGCCAGCAGCTTAGAGCCAGGGTGGGAGACCCAGTACTTC. This chain uses TRBV7-2 with TRBJ2-5; D perhaps matches TRBD1 (5 bases). Trimming cost V 1 base and J 5 bases, with 11 bases left between them. Germline V gene lookup returns CDR1 SGHTA and CDR2 FQGNSA. The CDR3 contains 14 residues.

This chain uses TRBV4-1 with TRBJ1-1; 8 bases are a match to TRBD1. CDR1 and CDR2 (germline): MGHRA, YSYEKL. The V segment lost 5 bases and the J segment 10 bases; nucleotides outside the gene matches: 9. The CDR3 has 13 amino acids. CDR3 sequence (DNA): TGCGCCAGCAGCGTTACAGGGGGGGAGGGAGCTTTCTTT. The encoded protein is CASSVTGGEGAFF.

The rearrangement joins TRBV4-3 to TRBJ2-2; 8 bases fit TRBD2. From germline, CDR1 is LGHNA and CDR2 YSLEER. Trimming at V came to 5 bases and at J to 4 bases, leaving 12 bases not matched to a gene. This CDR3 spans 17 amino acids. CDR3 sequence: CASSSRRGAGGTGELFF. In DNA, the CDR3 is TGCGCCAGCAGCTCCAGGAGAGGGGCGGGGGGCACCGGGGAGCTGTTTTTT.

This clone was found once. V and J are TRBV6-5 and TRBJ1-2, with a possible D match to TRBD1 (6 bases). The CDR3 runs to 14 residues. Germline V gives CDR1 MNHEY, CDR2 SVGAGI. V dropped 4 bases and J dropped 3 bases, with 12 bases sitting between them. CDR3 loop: CASSLNRVDYGYTF. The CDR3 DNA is TGTGCCAGCAGTTTAAACAGGGTTGACTATGGCTACACCTTC.

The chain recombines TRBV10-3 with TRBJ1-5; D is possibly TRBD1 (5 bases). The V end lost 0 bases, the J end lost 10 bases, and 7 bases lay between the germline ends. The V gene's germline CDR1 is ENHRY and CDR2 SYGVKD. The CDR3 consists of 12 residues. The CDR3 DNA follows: TGTGCCATCAGTGAGTCCCAGGGCCCCCAGCATTTT. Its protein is CAISESQGPQHF.

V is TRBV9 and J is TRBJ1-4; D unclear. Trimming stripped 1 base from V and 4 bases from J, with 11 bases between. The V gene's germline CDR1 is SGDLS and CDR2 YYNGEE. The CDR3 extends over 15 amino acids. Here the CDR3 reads CASSVREGFNEKLFF. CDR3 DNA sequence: TGTGCCAGCAGCGTACGGGAAGGGTTTAATGAAAAACTGTTTTTT.

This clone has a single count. The CDR3 region has the DNA TGCGCCAGCAGCTTTACTAGCAGGAATGAGCAGTTCTTC. It translates to CASSFTSRNEQFF. V and J are TRBV5-1 and TRBJ2-1; D may be TRBD2 (6 bases). Germline V gene lookup returns CDR1 SGHRS and CDR2 YFSETQ. The CDR3 runs to 13 residues. V lost 2 bases to trimming and J lost 7 bases, with 10 bases between them.

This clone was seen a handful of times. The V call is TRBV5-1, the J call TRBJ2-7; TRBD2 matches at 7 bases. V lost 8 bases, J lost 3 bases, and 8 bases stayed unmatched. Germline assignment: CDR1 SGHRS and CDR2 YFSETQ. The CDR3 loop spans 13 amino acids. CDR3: CASSTGGNYEQYF. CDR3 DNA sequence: TGCGCCAGTTCAACGGGGGGAAACTACGAGCAGTACTTC.